The 4 T cell receptor beta chains below all came from one sample that was sequenced in a study of blood T cells in healthy people across ages. Alongside a J-beta primer mix, a sample-barcoded 5' primer served in a second PCR lasting 7 to 11 cycles. TCRdb reanalysed the 5' RACE reads using MiXCR and keeps one entry per CDR3 protein. The sample includes 1.5 million to 2 million distinct CDR3 sequences, 28% of them seen just once. Sample: blood. The receptors stem from a woman aged 30 to 39 in good health.

This chain joins TRBV5-4 and TRBJ1-2; D ambiguous. Germline lookup yields CDR1 SGHNT and CDR2 YYREEE (reference sequence). This CDR3 has 14 residues. Trimming removed 2 bases from V and 6 bases from J, with 14 bases in between. For the CDR3, the DNA is TGTGCCAGCAGCTTAGGTAGTTTGAGGGATGGCTACACCTTC. Protein sequence: CASSLGSLRDGYTF.

About this clonotype itself: This may arise from a read error, as a much more abundant clone is one base away. The rearrangement uses TRBV29-1 and TRBJ2-3, with 14 bases identical to TRBD2. This CDR3 spans 14 amino acids. Germline V gene sequence: CDR1 SQVTM, CDR2 ANQGSEA. The CDR3 bases are TGCGGCGTTGTGACTAGCGGGGGGGCAGGAACGCAGTATTTT. The encoded protein is CGVVTSGGAGTQYF.

The chain is built from TRBV18 and TRBJ2-3; D is undetermined. This CDR3 contains 14 residues. The germline V gene has CDR1 KGHSH and CDR2 LQKENI. V was cut by 2 bases and J by 10 bases, with 16 bases left in between. In nucleotides, the CDR3 is TGTGCCAGCTCACCAAGTTTGGGATTTGATGCGCAGTATTTT. Translation: CASSPSLGFDAQYF.

The V call is TRBV20-1, the J call TRBJ2-3, with 11 bases matching TRBD2. J lost 2 bases, V lost 3 bases, and 10 bases had no gene match. The length of the CDR3 is 17 residues. The germline gives CDR1 DFQATT, CDR2 SNEGSKA (reference sequence). This CDR3 is CSASAQLAGGSTDTQYF. In DNA, the CDR3 is TGCAGTGCTAGTGCCCAGCTAGCGGGGGGATCCACAGATACGCAGTATTTT.